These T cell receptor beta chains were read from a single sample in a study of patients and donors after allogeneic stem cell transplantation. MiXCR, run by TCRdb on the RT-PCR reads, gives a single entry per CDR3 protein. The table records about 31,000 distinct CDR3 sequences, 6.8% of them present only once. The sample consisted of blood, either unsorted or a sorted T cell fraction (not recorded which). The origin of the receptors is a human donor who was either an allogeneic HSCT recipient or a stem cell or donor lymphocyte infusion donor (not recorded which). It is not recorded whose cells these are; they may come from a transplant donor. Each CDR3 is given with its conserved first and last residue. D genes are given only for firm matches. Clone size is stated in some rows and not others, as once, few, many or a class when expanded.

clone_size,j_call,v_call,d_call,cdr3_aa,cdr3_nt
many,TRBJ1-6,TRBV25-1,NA,CASSEYGGSPLHF,TGTGCCAGCAGTGAATACGGGGGTTCACCCCTCCACTTT
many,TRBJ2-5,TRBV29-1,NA,CSVATGSETQYF,TGCAGCGTTGCCACAGGGTCGGAGACCCAGTACTTC
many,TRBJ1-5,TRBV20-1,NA,CSASVAGATYSNQPQHF,TGCAGTGCTAGTGTCGCAGGGGCCACGTATAGCAATCAGCCCCAGCATTTT
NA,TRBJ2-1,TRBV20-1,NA,CSAPPPLLSWYNEQFF,TGCAGTGCCCCTCCCCCACTACTAAGCTGGTACAATGAGCAGTTCTTC
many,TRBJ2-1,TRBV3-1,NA,CASSAGGGRSLEQFF,TGTGCCAGCAGCGCAGGGGGCGGGAGATCTCTTGAGCAGTTCTTC
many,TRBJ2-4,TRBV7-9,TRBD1,CASSQRRQGSNIQYF,TGTGCCAGCAGCCAAAGACGACAGGGGTCCAACATTCAGTACTTC
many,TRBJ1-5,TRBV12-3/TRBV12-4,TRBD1,CASSRGTAQPQHF,TGTGCCAGCAGTCGGGGGACAGCACAGCCCCAGCATTTT
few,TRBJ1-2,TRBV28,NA,CASNSGGGHGYTF,TGTGCCAGCAATTCCGGGGGGGGCCATGGCTACACCTTC
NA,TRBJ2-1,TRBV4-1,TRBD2,CASSQGASGSNEQFF,TGCGCCAGCAGCCAAGGCGCTAGCGGGAGTAATGAGCAGTTCTTC
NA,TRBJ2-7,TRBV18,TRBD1,CASSRDRESEQYF,TGTGCCAGCTCACGGGACAGGGAGAGCGAGCAGTACTTC
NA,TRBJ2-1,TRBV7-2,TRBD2,CASSPRTSGGGAYNEQFF,TGTGCCAGCAGCCCTCGGACTAGCGGAGGGGGGGCTTACAATGAGCAGTTCTTC
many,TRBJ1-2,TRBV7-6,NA,CASSSRDYGYTF,TGTGCCAGTTCATCCAGGGACTATGGCTACACCTTC
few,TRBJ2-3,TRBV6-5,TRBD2,CASSYLAGEGRDTQYF,TGTGCCAGCAGTTACTTAGCGGGAGAGGGGAGAGATACGCAGTATTTT
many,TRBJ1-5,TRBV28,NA,CASFQTGIQPQHF,TGTGCCAGCTTCCAAACGGGAATCCAGCCCCAGCATTTT
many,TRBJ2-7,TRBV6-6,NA,CASNLRQGNEQYF,TGTGCCAGCAACCTGAGGCAGGGGAATGAGCAGTACTTC
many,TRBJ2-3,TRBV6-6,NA,CASRDDSSTDTQYF,TGTGCCAGCAGGGACGACAGTAGCACAGATACGCAGTATTTT
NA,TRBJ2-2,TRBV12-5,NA,CASALRAFDTGELFF,TGTGCTAGTGCCTTGAGGGCTTTCGACACCGGGGAGCTGTTTTTT
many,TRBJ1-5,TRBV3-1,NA,CASSQSGSLGPQHF,TGTGCCAGCAGCCAAAGCGGTAGCCTCGGGCCCCAGCATTTT
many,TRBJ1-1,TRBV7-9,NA,CASSFGNTEAFF,TGTGCCAGCAGCTTCGGGAACACTGAAGCTTTCTTT
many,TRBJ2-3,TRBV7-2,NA,CASSLLGDTQYF,TGTGCCAGCAGCTTACTGGGGGATACGCAGTATTTT
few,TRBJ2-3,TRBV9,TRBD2,CASSAGLAGPTDTQYF,TGTGCCAGCAGCGCGGGACTAGCGGGGCCCACAGATACGCAGTATTTT
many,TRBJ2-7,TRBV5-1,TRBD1,CASSSGQGPYEQYF,TGCGCCAGCAGCTCTGGACAGGGACCCTACGAGCAGTACTTC